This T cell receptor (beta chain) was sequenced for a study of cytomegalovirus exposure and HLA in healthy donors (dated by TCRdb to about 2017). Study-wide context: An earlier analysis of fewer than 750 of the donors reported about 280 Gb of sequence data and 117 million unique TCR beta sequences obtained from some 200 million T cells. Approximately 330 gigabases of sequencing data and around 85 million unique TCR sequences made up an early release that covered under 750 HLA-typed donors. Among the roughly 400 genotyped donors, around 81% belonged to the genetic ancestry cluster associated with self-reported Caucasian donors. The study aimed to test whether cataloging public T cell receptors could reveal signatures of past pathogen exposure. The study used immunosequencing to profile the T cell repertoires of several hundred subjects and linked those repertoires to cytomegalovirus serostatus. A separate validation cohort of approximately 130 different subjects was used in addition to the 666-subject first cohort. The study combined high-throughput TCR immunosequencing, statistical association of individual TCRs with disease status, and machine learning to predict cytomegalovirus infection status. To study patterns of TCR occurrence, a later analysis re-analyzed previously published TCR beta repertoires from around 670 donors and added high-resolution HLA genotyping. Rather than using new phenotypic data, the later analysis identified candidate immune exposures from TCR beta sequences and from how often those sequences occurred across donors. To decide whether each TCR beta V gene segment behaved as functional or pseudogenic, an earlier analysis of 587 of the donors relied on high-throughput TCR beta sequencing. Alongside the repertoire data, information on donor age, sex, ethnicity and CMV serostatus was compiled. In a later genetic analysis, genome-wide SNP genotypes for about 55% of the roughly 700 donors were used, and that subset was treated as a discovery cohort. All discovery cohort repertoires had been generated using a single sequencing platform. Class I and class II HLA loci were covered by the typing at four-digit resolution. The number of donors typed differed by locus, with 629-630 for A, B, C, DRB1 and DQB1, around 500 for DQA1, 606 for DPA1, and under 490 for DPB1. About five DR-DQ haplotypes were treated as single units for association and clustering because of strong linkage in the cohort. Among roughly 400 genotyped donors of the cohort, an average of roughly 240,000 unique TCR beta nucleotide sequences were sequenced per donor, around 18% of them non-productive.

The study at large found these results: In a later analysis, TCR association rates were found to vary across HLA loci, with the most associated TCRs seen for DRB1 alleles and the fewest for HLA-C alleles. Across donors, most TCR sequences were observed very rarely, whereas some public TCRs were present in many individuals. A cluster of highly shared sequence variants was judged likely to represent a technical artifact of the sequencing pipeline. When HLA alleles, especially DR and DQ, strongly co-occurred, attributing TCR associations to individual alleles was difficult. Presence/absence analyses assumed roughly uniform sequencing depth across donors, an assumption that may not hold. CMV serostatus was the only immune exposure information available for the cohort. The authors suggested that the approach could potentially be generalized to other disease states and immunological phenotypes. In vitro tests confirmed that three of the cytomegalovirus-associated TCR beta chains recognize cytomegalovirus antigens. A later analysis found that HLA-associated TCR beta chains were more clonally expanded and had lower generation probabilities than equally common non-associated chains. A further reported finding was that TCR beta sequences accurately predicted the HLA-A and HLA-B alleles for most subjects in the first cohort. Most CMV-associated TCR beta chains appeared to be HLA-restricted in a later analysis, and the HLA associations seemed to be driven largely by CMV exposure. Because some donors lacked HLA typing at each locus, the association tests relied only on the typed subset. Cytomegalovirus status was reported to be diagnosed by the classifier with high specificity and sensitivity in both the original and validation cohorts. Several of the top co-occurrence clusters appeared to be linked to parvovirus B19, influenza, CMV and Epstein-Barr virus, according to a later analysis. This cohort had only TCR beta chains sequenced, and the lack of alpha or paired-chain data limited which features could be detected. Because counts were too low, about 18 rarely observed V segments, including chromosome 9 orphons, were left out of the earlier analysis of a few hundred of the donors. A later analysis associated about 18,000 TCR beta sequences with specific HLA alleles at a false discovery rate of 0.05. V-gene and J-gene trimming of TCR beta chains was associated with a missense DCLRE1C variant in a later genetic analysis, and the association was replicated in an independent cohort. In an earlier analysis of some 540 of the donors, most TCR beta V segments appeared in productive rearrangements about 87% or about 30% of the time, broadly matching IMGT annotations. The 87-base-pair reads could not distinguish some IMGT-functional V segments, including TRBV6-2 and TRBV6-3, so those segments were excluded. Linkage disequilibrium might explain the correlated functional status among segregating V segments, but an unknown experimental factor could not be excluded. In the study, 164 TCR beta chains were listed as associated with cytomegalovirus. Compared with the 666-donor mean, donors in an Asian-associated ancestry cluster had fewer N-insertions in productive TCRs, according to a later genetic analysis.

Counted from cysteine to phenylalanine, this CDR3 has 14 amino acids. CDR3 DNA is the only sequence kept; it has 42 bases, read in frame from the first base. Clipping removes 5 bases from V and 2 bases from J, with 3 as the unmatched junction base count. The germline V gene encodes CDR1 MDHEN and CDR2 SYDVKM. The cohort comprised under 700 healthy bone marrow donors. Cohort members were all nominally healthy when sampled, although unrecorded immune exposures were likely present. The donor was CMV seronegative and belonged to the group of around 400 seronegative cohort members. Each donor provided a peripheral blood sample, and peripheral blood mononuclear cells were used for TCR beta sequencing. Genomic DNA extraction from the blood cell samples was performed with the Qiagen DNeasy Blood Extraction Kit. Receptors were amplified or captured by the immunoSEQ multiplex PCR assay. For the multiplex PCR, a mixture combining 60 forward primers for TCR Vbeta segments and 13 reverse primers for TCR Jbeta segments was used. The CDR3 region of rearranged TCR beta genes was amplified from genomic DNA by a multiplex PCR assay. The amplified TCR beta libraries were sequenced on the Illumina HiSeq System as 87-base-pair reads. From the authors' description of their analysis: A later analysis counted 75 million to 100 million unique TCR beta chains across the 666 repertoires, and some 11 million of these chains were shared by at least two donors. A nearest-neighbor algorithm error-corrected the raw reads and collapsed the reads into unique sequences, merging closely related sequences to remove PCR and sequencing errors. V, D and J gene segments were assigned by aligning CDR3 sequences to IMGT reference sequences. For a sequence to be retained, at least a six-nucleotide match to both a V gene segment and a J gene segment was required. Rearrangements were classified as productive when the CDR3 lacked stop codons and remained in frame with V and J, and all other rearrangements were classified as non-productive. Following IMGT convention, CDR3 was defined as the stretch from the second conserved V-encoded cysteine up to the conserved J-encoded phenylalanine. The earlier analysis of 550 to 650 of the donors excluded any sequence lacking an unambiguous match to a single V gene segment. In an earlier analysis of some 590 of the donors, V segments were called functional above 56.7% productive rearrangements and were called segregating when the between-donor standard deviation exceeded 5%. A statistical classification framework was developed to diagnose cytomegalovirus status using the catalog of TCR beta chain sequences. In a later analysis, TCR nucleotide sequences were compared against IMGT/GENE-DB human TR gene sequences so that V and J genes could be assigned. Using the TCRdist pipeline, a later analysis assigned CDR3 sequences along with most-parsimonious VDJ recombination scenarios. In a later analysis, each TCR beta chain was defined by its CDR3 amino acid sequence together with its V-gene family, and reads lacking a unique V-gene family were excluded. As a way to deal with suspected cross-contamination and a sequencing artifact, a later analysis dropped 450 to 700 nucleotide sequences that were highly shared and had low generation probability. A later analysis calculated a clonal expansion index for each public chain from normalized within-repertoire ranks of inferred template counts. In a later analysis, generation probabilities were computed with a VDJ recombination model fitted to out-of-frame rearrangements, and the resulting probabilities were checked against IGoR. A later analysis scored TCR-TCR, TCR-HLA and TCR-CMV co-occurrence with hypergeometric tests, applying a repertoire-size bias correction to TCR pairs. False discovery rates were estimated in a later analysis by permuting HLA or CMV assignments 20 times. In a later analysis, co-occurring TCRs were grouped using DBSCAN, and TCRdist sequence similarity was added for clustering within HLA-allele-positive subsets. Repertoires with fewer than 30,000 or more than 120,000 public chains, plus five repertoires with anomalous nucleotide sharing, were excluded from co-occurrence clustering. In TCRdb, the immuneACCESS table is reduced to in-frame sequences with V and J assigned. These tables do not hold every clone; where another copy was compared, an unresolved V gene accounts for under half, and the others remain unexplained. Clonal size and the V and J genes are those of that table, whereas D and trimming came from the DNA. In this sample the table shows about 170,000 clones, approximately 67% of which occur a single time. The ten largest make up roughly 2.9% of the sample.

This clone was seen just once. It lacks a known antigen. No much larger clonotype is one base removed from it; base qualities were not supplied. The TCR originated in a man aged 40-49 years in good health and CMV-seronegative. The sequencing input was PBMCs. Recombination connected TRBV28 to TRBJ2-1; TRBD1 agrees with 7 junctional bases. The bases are TGTGCCAGCAGTGGGACAGTAACCTACAATGAGCAGTTCTTC. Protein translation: CASSGTVTYNEQFF. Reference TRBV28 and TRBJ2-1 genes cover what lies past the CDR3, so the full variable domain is DVKVTQSSRYLVKRTGEKVFLECVQDMDHENMFWYRQDPGLGLRLIYFSYDVKMKEKGDIPEGYSVSREKKERFSLILESASTNQTSMYLCASSGTVTYNEQFFGPGTRLTVL.